This T cell receptor (beta chain) was recorded in a study of cytomegalovirus exposure and HLA in healthy donors. Regarding the study as a whole: A list of 150 or so TCR beta chains associated with cytomegalovirus was given. Diagnosis of cytomegalovirus status made by the classifier reportedly showed high specificity and sensitivity. The majority of CMV-associated TCR beta chains were reported as apparently HLA-restricted in a later analysis. Whilst most TCR sequences proved rare, a subset of public TCRs occurred across many donors.

Both 60 Vbeta primers and 13 Jbeta primers went into the PCR. Repertoires were generated with immunoSEQ multiplex PCR, while TCRdb's copy carries only in-frame clones and drops some. Of about 55,000 clones listed, about 67% are singletons. Comments on this clone: Its antigen is not known.

The CDR3 is made up of 12 amino acids. From germline, CDR1 is GTSNPN and CDR2 SVGIG (reference sequence). Between the trimmed V and J ends, which lost 3 bases and 3 bases, there was a span of 8 bases. This clonotype originated in a man aged 40-50 years in good health and CMV-seropositive. The chain has TRBV30 and TRBJ1-1; maybe TRBD1 (5 bases). Sequenced input: PBMCs. The CDR3: CAWSLTDTEAFF. The CDR3 region has the DNA TGTGCCTGGAGCCTGACAGACACTGAAGCTTTCTTT.